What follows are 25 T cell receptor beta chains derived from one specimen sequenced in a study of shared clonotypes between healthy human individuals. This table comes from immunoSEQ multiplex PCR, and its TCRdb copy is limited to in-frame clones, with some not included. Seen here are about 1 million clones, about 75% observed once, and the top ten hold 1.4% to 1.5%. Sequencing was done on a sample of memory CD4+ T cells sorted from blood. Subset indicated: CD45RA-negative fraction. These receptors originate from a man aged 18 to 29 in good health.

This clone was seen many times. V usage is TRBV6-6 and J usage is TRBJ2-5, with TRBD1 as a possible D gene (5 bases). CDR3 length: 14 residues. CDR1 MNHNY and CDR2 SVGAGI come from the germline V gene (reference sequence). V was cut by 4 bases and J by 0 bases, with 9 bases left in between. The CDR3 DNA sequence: TGTGCCAGCAGTTCACCAGGGTACCAAGAGACCCAGTACTTC. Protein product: CASSSPGYQETQYF.

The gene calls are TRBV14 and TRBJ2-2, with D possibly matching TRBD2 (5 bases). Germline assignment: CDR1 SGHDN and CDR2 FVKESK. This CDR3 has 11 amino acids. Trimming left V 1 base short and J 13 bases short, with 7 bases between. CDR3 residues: CASSQAAGLFF. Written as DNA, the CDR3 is TGTGCCAGCAGCCAAGCGGCGGGGCTGTTTTTT.

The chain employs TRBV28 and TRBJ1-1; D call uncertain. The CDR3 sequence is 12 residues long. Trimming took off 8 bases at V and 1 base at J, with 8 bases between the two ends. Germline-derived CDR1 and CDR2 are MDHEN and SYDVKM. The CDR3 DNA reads TGTGCCAGCTCGATACCGAACACTGAAGCTTTCTTT. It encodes CASSIPNTEAFF.

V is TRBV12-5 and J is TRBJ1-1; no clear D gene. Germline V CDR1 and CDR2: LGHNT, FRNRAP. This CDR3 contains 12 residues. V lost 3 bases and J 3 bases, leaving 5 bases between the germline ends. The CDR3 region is CASGLPDTEAFF. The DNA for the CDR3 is TGTGCTAGTGGTTTACCCGACACTGAAGCTTTCTTT.

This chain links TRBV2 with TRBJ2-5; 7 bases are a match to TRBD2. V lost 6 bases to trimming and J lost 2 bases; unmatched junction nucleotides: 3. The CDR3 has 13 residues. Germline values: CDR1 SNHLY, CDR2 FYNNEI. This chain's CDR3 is CASRRERQETQYF. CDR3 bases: TGTGCCAGCAGGCGGGAGAGACAAGAGACCCAGTACTTC.

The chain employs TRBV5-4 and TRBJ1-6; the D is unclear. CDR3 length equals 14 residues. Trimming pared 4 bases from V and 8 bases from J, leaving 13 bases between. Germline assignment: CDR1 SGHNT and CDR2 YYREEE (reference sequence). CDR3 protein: CASSVDSLDSPLHF. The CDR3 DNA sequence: TGTGCCAGCAGCGTCGACTCTCTAGATTCACCCCTCCACTTT. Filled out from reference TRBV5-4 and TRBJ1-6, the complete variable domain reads ETGVTQSPTHLIKTRGQQVTLRCSSQSGHNTVSWYQQALGQGPQFIFQYYREEENGRGNFPPRFSGLQFPNYSSELNVNALELDDSALYLCASSVDSLDSPLHFGNGTRLTVT.

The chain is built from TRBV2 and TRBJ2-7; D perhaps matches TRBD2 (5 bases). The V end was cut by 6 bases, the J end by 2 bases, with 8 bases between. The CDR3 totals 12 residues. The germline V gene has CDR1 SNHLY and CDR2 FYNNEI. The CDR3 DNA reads TGTGCCAGCAGGCTGACTACCTACGAGCAGTACTTC. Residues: CASRLTTYEQYF. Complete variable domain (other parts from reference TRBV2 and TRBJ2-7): EPEVTQTPSHQVTQMGQEVILRCVPISNHLYFYWYRQILGQKVEFLVSFYNNEISEKSEIFDDQFSVERPDGSNFTLKIRSTKLEDSAMYFCASRLTTYEQYFGPGTRLTVT.

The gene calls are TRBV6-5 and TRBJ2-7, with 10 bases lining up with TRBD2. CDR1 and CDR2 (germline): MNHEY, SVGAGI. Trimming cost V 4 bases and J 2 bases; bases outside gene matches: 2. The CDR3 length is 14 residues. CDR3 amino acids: CASSSSGGPYEQYF. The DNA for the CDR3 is TGTGCCAGCAGTTCTAGCGGGGGCCCCTACGAGCAGTACTTC.

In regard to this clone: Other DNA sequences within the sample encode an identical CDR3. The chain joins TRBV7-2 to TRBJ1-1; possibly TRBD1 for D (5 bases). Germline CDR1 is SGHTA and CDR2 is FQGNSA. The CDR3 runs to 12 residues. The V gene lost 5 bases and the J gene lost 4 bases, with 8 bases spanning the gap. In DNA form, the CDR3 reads TGTGCCAGCAGCCTCAGGGTCACTGAAGCTTTCTTT. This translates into CASSLRVTEAFF.

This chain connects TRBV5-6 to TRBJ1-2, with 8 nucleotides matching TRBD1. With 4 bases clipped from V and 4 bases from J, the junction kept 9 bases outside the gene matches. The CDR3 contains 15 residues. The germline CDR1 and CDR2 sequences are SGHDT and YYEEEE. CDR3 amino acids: CASSLGQAGLYGYTF. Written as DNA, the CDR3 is TGTGCCAGCAGCCTGGGACAGGCGGGACTCTATGGCTACACCTTC.

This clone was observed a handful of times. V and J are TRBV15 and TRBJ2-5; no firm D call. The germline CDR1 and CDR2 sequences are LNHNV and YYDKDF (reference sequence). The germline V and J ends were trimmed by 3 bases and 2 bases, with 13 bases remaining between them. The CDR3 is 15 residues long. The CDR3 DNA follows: TGTGCCACCAGCAGGGGGTTGGAGTCACAAGAGACCCAGTACTTC. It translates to CATSRGLESQETQYF.

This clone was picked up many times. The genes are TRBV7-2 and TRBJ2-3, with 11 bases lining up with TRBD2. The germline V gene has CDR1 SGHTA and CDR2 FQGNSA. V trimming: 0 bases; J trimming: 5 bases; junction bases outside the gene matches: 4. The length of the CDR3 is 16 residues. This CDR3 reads CASSLATSGSLDTQYF. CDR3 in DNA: TGTGCCAGCAGCTTAGCTACTAGCGGGAGTTTAGATACGCAGTATTTT.

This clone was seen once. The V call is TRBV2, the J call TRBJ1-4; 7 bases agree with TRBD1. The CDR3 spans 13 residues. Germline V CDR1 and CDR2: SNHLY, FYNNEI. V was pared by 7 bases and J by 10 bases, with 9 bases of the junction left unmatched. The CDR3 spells CASNQGGGGKLFF. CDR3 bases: TGTGCCAGCAACCAGGGGGGTGGGGGAAAACTGTTTTTT. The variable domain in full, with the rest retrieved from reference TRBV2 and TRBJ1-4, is EPEVTQTPSHQVTQMGQEVILRCVPISNHLYFYWYRQILGQKVEFLVSFYNNEISEKSEIFDDQFSVERPDGSNFTLKIRSTKLEDSAMYFCASNQGGGGKLFFGSGTQLSVL.

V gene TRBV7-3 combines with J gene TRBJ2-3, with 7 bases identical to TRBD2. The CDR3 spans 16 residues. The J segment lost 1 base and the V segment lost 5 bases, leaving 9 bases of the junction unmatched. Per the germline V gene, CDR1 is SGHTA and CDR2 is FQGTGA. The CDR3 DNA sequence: TGTGCCAGCAGCCCCGGGTTGGGGGGGGGCACAGATACGCAGTATTTT. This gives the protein CASSPGLGGGTDTQYF.

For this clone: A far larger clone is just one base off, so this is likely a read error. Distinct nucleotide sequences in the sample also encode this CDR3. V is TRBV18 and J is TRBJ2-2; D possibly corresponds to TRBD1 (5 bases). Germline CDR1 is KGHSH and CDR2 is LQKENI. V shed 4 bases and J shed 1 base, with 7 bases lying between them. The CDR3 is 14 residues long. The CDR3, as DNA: TGTGCCAGCTCACTAGGACAGAACACCGGGGAGCTGTTTTTT. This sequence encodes CASSLGQNTGELFF.

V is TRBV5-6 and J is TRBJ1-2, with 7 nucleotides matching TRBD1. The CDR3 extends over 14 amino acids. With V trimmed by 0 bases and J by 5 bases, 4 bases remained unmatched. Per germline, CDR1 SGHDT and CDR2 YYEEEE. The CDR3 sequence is CASSLGQGVYGYTF. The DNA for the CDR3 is TGTGCCAGCAGCTTGGGACAGGGAGTATATGGCTACACCTTC.

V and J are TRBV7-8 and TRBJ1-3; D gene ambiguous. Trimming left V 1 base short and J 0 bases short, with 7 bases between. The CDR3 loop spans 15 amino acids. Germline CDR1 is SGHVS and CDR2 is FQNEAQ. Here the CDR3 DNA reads TGTGCCAGCAGCTTAGTTGGAGACTCTGGAAACACCATATATTTT. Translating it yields CASSLVGDSGNTIYF.

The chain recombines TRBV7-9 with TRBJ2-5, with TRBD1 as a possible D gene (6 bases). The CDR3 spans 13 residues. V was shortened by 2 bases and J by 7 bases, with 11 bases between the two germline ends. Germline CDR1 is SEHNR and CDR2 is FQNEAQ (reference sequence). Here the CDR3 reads CASSLQGLGTQYF. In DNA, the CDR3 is TGTGCCAGCAGCTTACAGGGGTTGGGGACCCAGTACTTC.

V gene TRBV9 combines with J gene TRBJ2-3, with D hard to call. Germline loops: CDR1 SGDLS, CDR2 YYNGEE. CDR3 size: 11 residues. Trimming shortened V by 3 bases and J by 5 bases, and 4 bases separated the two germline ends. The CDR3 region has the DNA TGTGCCAGCAGCGACAGAGATACGCAGTATTTT. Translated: CASSDRDTQYF.

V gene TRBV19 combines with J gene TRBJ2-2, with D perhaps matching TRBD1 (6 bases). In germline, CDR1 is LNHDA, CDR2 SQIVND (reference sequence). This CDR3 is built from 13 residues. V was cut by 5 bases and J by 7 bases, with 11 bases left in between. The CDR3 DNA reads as TGTGCCAGTAGTCCCTACAGGGACGGGGAGCTGTTTTTT. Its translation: CASSPYRDGELFF. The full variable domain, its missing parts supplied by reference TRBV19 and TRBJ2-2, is DGGITQSPKYLFRKEGQNVTLSCEQNLNHDAMYWYRQDPGQGLRLIYYSQIVNDFQKGDIAEGYSVSREKKESFPLTVTSAQKNPTAFYLCASSPYRDGELFFGEGSRLTVL.

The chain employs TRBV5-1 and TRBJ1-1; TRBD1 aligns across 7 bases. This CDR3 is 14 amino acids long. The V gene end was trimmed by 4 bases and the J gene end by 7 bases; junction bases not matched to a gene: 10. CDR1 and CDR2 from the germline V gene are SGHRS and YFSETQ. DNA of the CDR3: TGCGCCAGCAGCAGATCATCCGGGACAGATGAAGCTTTCTTT. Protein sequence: CASSRSSGTDEAFF.

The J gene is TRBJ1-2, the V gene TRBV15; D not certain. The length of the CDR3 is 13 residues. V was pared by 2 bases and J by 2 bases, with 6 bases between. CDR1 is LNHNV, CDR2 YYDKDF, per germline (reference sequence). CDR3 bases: TGTGCCACCAGCAGATCTGAGAACTATGGCTACACCTTC. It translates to CATSRSENYGYTF.

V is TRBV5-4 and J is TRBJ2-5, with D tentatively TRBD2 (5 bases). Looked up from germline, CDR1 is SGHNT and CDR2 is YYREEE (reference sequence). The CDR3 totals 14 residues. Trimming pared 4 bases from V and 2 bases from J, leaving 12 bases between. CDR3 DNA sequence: TGTGCCAGCAGCCGAGGGAACTTTCAAGAGACCCAGTACTTC. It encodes CASSRGNFQETQYF.

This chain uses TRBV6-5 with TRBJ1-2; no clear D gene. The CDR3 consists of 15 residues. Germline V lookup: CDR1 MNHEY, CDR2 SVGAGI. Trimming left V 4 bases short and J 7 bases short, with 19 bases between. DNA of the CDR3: TGTGCCAGCAGTTCCCAGGACGGAGCTAGGCTTGGCTACACCTTC. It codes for CASSSQDGARLGYTF.

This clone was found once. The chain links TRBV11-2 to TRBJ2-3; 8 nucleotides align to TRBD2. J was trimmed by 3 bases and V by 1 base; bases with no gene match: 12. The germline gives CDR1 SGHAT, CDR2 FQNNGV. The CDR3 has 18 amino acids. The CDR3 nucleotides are TGTGCCAGCAGCTTAGTGGGTCAACTAGCGGCAAAAACAGATACGCAGTATTTT. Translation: CASSLVGQLAAKTDTQYF.